This T cell receptor (beta chain) was profiled in a study of shared clonotypes between healthy human individuals. As for the study in general: Aged between 18 and 49, the donors were a couple of women and three men. General study points: The sole specimen, blood, was sampled, and tissue repertoires likely differ.

Profiled with immunoSEQ multiplex PCR; TCRdb holds only in-frame clones, not every one. This sample carries about 1 million clones, about 70% of them seen once, and the ten largest clones take roughly 1.5%. In regard to this clone: Its antigen is unknown.

The TCR originated in a man younger than 35 in good health. Sample: memory CD4+ T cells sorted from blood. Indicated subset: CD45RA-negative fraction.

CDR3: CASSLAGLAVSSYEQYF. In DNA, the CDR3 is TGTGCCAGCAGCTTAGCCGGACTAGCGGTTAGCTCCTACGAGCAGTACTTC. The J gene is TRBJ2-7, the V gene TRBV13; TRBD2 agrees at 10 bases. V trimming: 1 base; J trimming: 0 bases; junction bases outside the gene matches: 6. CDR1 and CDR2 (germline): PRHDT, FYEKMQ (reference sequence). This CDR3 has 17 residues.